A selection of T cell receptor beta chains follows, all from one sample in a study of shared clonotypes between healthy human individuals. Sequencing used immunoSEQ multiplex PCR; TCRdb keeps in-frame clones, though not all of them. The table lists approximately 470,000 clones, more than 75% of them singletons, with about 12% in the top ten. Sequencing was done on a sample of PBMCs. These receptors were taken from a woman in her 40s in good health. Some clones in this sample may be carry-over from other donors' samples. CDR3s include the opening cysteine and the closing phenylalanine or tryptophan. A D gene is named only where the DNA matches it firmly. The size entry is marked missing in some rows and otherwise reads once, few, many or a size class.

J gene	D gene	V gene	clone size	CDR3 length	CDR3 DNA	CDR3 protein
TRBJ2-1	-	TRBV27	-	16	TGTGCCAGCAGTCCAGCCTCAGGGAGCTCCTACAATGAGCAGTTCTTC	CASSPASGSSYNEQFF
TRBJ2-5	-	TRBV11-3	-	14	TGTGCCAGCAGCCCAACGGGCCAGCGGGAGACCCAGTACTTC	CASSPTGQRETQYF
TRBJ2-3	-	TRBV29-1	-	12	TGCAGCGTTGACCCTTCCACAGATACGCAGTATTTT	CSVDPSTDTQYF
TRBJ1-1	-	TRBV19	-	13	TGTGCCAGTAGTATGATAGGGGTGGCTGAAGCTTTCTTT	CASSMIGVAEAFF
TRBJ1-5	TRBD1	TRBV28	-	14	TGTGCCAGCAGTTCGGGACAGGAATATCAGCCCCAGCATTTT	CASSSGQEYQPQHF
TRBJ2-4	TRBD2	TRBV29-1	-	14	TGCAGCGTTGATCATCCGGGAGGGCTTGACATTCAGTACTTC	CSVDHPGGLDIQYF
TRBJ2-1	TRBD2	TRBV25-1	-	15	TGTGCCAGCAGTGTTTACGGGAGGGCCTGGGGTGAGCAGTTCTTC	CASSVYGRAWGEQFF
TRBJ2-2	TRBD1	TRBV6-1	-	15	TGTGCCAGCAGTGAAGGGGCAGGGGGCACCGGGGAGCTGTTTTTT	CASSEGAGGTGELFF
TRBJ1-1	TRBD1	TRBV7-8	few	13	TGTGCCAGCAGGCCGGGACAGTGGAGTGAAGCTTTCTTT	CASRPGQWSEAFF
TRBJ1-1	-	TRBV27	once	12	TGTGCCAGCATGAGGAGGGATGGCGAAGCTTTCTTT	CASMRRDGEAFF
TRBJ2-1	TRBD2	TRBV19	once	18	TGTGCCAGTAGTATAGAATTACTAGCGGGAGGGGAATACAATGAGCAGTTCTTC	CASSIELLAGGEYNEQFF
TRBJ2-5	-	TRBV18	few	16	TGTGCCAGCTCACCACGGGTAGCGCCCAAAAGATGGGGCCAGTACTTC	CASSPRVAPKRWGQYF
TRBJ2-7	TRBD2	TRBV5-4	-	16	TGTGCCAGCAGCTTGGCTGGGGCTAGCGGGACGTACGAGCAGTACTTC	CASSLAGASGTYEQYF
TRBJ2-1	TRBD1	TRBV29-1	-	15	TGCAGCGCCGTCCCGGGACAGGGTTCCTACAATGAGCAGTTCTTC	CSAVPGQGSYNEQFF
TRBJ1-4	-	TRBV19	-	13	TGTGCCAGTAGTATTCTTGGAGTGGACCGCCTGTTTTTT	CASSILGVDRLFF
TRBJ2-7	TRBD2	TRBV7-2	-	14	TGTGCCAGCAGCTTAGTTCCCAGCGGGAGCGAGCAGTACTTC	CASSLVPSGSEQYF
TRBJ1-5	-	TRBV4-1	-	14	TGCGCCAGCAGCTATCCTGGTGTAGGTCAGCCCCAGCATTTT	CASSYPGVGQPQHF
TRBJ2-1	TRBD2	TRBV19	few	15	TGTGCCAGTAGCTATACTAGCGGGAGGGCCCATGAGCAGTTCTTC	CASSYTSGRAHEQFF
TRBJ2-1	-	TRBV5-6	-	16	TGTGCCAGCAGCTTAGGTCCGGGGAGCTCCTACAATGAGCAGTTCTTC	CASSLGPGSSYNEQFF
TRBJ2-7	TRBD2	TRBV9	-	15	TGTGCCAGCAGCTACTCCGGGACTAGCGGCCACGAGCAGTACTTC	CASSYSGTSGHEQYF
TRBJ2-1	TRBD2	TRBV7-3	-	17	TGTGCCAGCAGCTTAGGTGGGACTAGCGGCCAAATCAATGAGCAGTTCTTC	CASSLGGTSGQINEQFF
TRBJ1-1	-	TRBV30	-	12	TGTGCCTGGGGTACAGGATCCACTGAAGCTTTCTTT	CAWGTGSTEAFF
TRBJ1-1	TRBD1	TRBV27	few	15	TGTGCCAGCAGTACACAATGGACAGGGAACACTGAAGCTTTCTTT	CASSTQWTGNTEAFF
TRBJ2-7	-	TRBV27	few	13	TGTGCCAGCAGTTCCGGGGACGTGGGAGAGCAGTACTTC	CASSSGDVGEQYF
TRBJ1-1	-	TRBV19	-	14	TGTGCCAGTGCAGAAGGGCCAGGGAGCACTGAAGCTTTCTTT	CASAEGPGSTEAFF
TRBJ2-5	-	TRBV6-1	-	14	TGTGCCATCAGTGCTACGCTCAGCGACGAGACCCAGTACTTC	CAISATLSDETQYF
TRBJ1-1	-	TRBV19	-	13	TGTGCCAGTAGTGCCACTCCGAACACTGAAGCTTTCTTT	CASSATPNTEAFF
TRBJ1-5	-	TRBV10-3	-	16	TGTGCCATCAGTGCGATACCGACAGGCAGCAATCAGCTCCAGCATTTT	CAISAIPTGSNQLQHF
TRBJ1-4	-	TRBV15	-	14	TGTGCCACCAGTTCGGGACTGACGAATGAAAAACTGTTTTTT	CATSSGLTNEKLFF
TRBJ1-2	-	TRBV19	-	15	TGTGCCGGATCAAGTACGGGACGGGGATACTATGGCTACACCTTC	CAGSSTGRGYYGYTF